The subject of this entry is one TCR beta chain. The antigen is not known. Libraries were prepared by immunoSEQ multiplex PCR; TCRdb keeps only in-frame clonotypes and omits some of them. The data contain approximately 2,500 clones, around nine tenths of them seen just once; the ten biggest clones take up about 2.5%. The data originate from a study of follicular helper T cells after annual influenza vaccination. Study in general: Across the 2013-2014, 2014-2015 and 2015-2016 vaccination seasons, some subjects were resampled.

Germline CDR1 reads SGHVS; CDR2 reads FNYEAQ. Trimming at V came to 5 bases and at J to 2 bases, leaving 3 bases not matched to a gene. This CDR3 is 14 amino acids long. The time point denotes: 2014-2015 season, pre-vaccination. Study-wide results and caveats: Each annual vaccination recalled recurring oligoclonal ICOS+CD38+ cTfh clonotypes.

The chain employs TRBV7-6 and TRBJ2-5; 9 nucleotides align to TRBD1. The source material was CXCR5+ CD38+ circulating T follicular helper cells from blood, sampled on the day of influenza vaccination. Subset noted: circulating Tfh, non-naive CD4+CXCR5+PD-1+ (ICOS+CD38+ or ICOS-CD38-). The TCR comes from an adult who received the influenza vaccine. As DNA, the CDR3 is TGTGCCAGCAGCAAGGGGACAGGGCAAGAGACCCAGTACTTC. It yields the protein CASSKGTGQETQYF.